The 2 T cell receptor beta chains in this list originate from one sample, sequenced in a study of cytomegalovirus exposure and HLA in healthy donors. Clones were read by immunoSEQ multiplex PCR, and TCRdb kept only the in-frame ones, dropping some. Here the sample spans 150,000 to 200,000 clones, 86% being singletons. Sequenced sample: PBMCs. The receptors were sampled from a woman aged 18-30 years in good health and CMV-seronegative.

The rearrangement links TRBV5-1 to TRBJ1-2; no clear D. V lost 0 bases and J 3 bases, leaving 12 bases between the germline ends. CDR1 is SGHRS and CDR2 is YFSETQ in the germline V gene. The CDR3 extends over 15 amino acids. CDR3 sequence: CASSLAGGRDYGYTF. The CDR3 DNA follows: TGCGCCAGCAGCTTGGCCGGAGGGAGAGACTATGGCTACACCTTC.

The V call is TRBV4-3, the J call TRBJ2-4, with D unclear. The length of the CDR3 is 16 residues. Germline CDR1 LGHNA, CDR2 YSLEER. V lost 0 bases and J 7 bases, leaving 16 bases between the germline ends. This chain's CDR3 is CASSQDLSLERNIQYF. The CDR3 nucleotides are TGCGCCAGCAGCCAAGATCTCTCCCTTGAGCGTAACATTCAGTACTTC.